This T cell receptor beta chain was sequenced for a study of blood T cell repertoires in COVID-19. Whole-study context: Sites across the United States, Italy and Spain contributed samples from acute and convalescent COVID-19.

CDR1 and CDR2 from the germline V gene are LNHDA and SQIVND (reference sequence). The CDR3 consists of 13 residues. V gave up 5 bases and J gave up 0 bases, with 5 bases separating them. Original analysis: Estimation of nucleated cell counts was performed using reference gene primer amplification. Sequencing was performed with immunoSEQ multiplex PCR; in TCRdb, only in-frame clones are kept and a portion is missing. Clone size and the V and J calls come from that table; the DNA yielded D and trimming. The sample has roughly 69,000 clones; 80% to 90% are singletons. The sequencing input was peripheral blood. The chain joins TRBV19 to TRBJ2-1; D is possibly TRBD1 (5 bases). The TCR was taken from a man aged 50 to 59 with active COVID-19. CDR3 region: CASSQGSYNEQFF. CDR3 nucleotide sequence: TGTGCCAGTAGTCAGGGCTCCTACAATGAGCAGTTCTTC.